This entry describes one T cell receptor beta chain. What it binds is not known. The PCR contained 60 Vbeta and 13 Jbeta primers. Using immunoSEQ multiplex PCR, the repertoire was profiled, and TCRdb retains in-frame clones only, with some absent. The sample lists about 170,000 clones, roughly 80% occurring once. This entry comes from a study of cytomegalovirus exposure and HLA in healthy donors. Regarding the study as a whole: A later analysis linked some 18,000 TCR beta sequences to HLA alleles at 0.05 false discovery rate.

Between the trimmed V and J ends, which lost 9 bases and 7 bases, there was a span of 18 bases. The CDR3 is 13 amino acids. Germline V gene sequence: CDR1 LNHDA, CDR2 SQIVND (reference sequence). The sample consisted of PBMCs. This sequence was found in a female donor in good health and CMV-seronegative. The chain uses TRBV19 and TRBJ1-2; D may be TRBD1 (5 bases). In DNA form, the CDR3 reads TGTGCCAGCGGGGCCCGGGGGGTGACTGGCTACACCTTC. Amino acid sequence: CASGARGVTGYTF.